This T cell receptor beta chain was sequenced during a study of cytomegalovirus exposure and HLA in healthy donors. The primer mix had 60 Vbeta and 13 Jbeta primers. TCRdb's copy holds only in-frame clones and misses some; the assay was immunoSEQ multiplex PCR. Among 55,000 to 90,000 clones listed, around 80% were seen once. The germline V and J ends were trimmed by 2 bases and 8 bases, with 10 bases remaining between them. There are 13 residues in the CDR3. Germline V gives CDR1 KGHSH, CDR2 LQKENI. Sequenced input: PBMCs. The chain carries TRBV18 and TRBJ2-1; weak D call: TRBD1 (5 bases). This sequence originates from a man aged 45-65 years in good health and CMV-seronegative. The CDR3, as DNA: TGTGCCAGCTCACCATGGGTAGGGGATGAGCAGTTCTTC. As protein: CASSPWVGDEQFF.